This TCR beta chain was obtained from a study of prognosis after radiotherapy for stage I lung cancer. For the study at large: A few patients developed distant metastases (median roughly seven months) after radiotherapy; some 15 showed no significant progression.

Amplicons of TCR beta CDR3 were generated from genomic DNA by two-round multiplex PCR. Primers (each specific to one TRBV or TRBJ gene) were used in first-round PCR. Using its own MiXCR run on the multiplex PCR reads, TCRdb lists one record per CDR3 protein. The top ten hold 25% to 35% of the sample, which has fewer than 15,000 distinct CDR3 sequences, around 48% seen once. By share of the sample, this clonotype is medium-sized. CDR1 and CDR2 from the germline V gene are SGHTA and FQGNSA. The CDR3 runs 18 residues. The J segment lost 2 bases and the V segment lost 5 bases, leaving 9 bases of the junction unmatched.

Material: PBMCs, obtained before or after stereotactic body radiation therapy (not recorded which). The chain uses TRBV7-2 and TRBJ2-1; 13 nucleotides line up with TRBD2. This TCR was sampled from a donor of 50 years or more with non-small cell lung cancer. CDR3 region: CASSKGTSGNGAYNEQFF. The CDR3, as DNA: TGTGCCAGCAGCAAAGGGACTAGCGGGAATGGGGCCTACAATGAGCAGTTCTTC.